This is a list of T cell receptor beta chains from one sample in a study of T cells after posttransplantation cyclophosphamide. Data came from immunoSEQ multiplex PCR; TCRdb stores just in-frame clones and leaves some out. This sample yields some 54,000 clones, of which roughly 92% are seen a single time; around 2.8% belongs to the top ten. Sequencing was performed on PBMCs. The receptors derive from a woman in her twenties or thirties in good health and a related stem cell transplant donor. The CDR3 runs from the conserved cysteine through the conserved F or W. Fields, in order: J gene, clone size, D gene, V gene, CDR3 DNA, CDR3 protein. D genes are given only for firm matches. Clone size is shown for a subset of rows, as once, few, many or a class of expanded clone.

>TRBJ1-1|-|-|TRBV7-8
TGTGCCAGCAGCCGGACCCCGGGGACTGAAGCTTTCTTT
CASSRTPGTEAFF
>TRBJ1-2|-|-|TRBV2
TGTGCCGGCGAGCGGGGAGGTTATGGCTACACCTTC
CAGERGGYGYTF
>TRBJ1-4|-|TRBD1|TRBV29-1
TGCAGCGTTGAAAAGGGACAGGGTGGGGAAAAACTGTTTTTT
CSVEKGQGGEKLFF
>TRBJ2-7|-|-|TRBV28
TGTGCCAGCAGTTCTTATCGCCGGACAGCCCCCTACGAGCAGTACTTC
CASSSYRRTAPYEQYF
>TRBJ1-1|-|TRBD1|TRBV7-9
TGTGCCAGCAGCTCTACAGGGGAAACTGAAGCTTTCTTT
CASSSTGETEAFF
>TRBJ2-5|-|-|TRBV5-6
TGTGCCAGCAGCAGAGGGCAGGTTTTACAAGAGACCCAGTACTTC
CASSRGQVLQETQYF
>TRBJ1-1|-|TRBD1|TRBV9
TGTGCCAGCAGCGTAGGACAGGGAGGTAAAGCTTTCTTT
CASSVGQGGKAFF
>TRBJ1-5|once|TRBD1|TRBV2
TGTGCCAGCAGTCCCAGGGGAGGGACAGGGGCGATTCAGCCCCAGCATTTT
CASSPRGGTGAIQPQHF
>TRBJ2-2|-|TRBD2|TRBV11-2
TGTGCCAGCAGCCCGGGACTAGCTGCCGGGGAGCTGTTTTTT
CASSPGLAAGELFF
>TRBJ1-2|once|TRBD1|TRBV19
TGTGCCAGTAGTATGGGGAACCGACAGGGAAGCTACACCTTC
CASSMGNRQGSYTF
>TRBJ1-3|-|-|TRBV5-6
TGTGCCAGCAGCTTGGTCTTGGCAGGGGCGTCTGGAAACACCATATATTTT
CASSLVLAGASGNTIYF
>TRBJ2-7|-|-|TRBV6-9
TGTGCCAGCAGTTACCCACAGGGCAACTACGAGCAGTACTTC
CASSYPQGNYEQYF
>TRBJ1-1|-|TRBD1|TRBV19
TGTGCCAGTACCTCCATTGGGACAGGGAGTACTGAAGCTTTCTTT
CASTSIGTGSTEAFF
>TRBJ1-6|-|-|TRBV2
TGTGCCAGCAGTGAGGGCAGGGCTCTGGTTAATTCACCCCTCCACTTT
CASSEGRALVNSPLHF
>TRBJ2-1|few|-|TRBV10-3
TGTGCCATCAGTGAGTCGTTTAGCAGACACAATGAGCAGTTCTTC
CAISESFSRHNEQFF
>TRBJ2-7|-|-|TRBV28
TGTGCCAGCACCCTCGAGACAGGCGGCTCCTACGAGCAGTACTTC
CASTLETGGSYEQYF
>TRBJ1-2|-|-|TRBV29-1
TGCAGCGTTGATGTGGTGGAGAGCTATGGCTACACCTTC
CSVDVVESYGYTF
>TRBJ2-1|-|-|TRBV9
TGTGCCAGCAGCTACCTGGGACTCGAAGAGAATGAGCAGTTCTTC
CASSYLGLEENEQFF
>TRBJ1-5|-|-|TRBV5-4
TGTGCCAGCATCCGGAAGCAGGGAAAAGGGAATCAGCCCCAGCATTTT
CASIRKQGKGNQPQHF
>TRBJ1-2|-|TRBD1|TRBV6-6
TGTGCCAGCAGCCGCCCGGGACAGGGAAAATATGGCTACACCTTC
CASSRPGQGKYGYTF
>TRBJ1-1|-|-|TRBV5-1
TGCGCCAGCAGCTTGCAGGCAGGCACTCCGTCCGCTTTCTTT
CASSLQAGTPSAFF
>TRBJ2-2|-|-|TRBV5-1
TGCGCCAGCGAGGTGCAGGGGAACACCGGGGAGCTGTTTTTT
CASEVQGNTGELFF
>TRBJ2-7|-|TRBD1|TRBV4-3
TGCGCCAGCAGCCAAGATCTCGGGACAGGGACCTACGAGCAGTACTTC
CASSQDLGTGTYEQYF